These 19 T cell receptor beta chains originate from one sample sequenced in a study of PD-L1 blockade in urothelial cancer (dated by TCRdb to the late 2010s). Library creation used the immunoSEQ multiplex PCR assay. The immuneACCESS repertoire file appears here via TCRdb, limited to in-frame rearrangements. These files lack a portion of the clones; in checked studies, under half of the deficit traces to unresolved V genes, and the cause of the others is not known. The sample records fewer than 60,000 clones, approximately 84% of which are singletons. The ten biggest clones cover about 1.2% of the sample. This specimen's time point label, interpreted: pretreatment peripheral blood. The material sequenced was PBMCs, taken around atezolizumab (anti-PD-L1) treatment. These receptors were collected from a middle-aged man with urothelial cancer.

The chain uses TRBV6-5 and TRBJ2-7; TRBD1 agrees at 9 bases. The V segment lost 0 bases and the J segment 3 bases; nucleotides outside the gene matches: 6. This CDR3 has 16 residues. Germline V gene lookup returns CDR1 MNHEY and CDR2 SVGAGI. CDR3 region: CASSYSVGTGNYEQYF. CDR3 DNA: TGTGCCAGCAGTTACTCGGTCGGGACAGGGAACTACGAGCAGTACTTC.

V and J are TRBV19 and TRBJ1-2, with TRBD1 matching 12 bases. After removal of 3 bases from V and 4 bases from J, the junction contained 18 bases not matched to a gene. The CDR3 loop spans 20 amino acids. CDR1 is LNHDA and CDR2 is SQIVND in the germline V gene (reference sequence). CDR3 protein: CASSIGTLSGQGASSYGYTF. In DNA form, the CDR3 reads TGTGCCAGTAGTATCGGGACGCTTTCGGGACAGGGGGCTTCCAGCTATGGCTACACCTTC.

This rearrangement joins TRBV29-1 to TRBJ1-4; D might be TRBD1 (6 bases). Germline V CDR1 and CDR2: SQVTM, ANQGSEA. The CDR3 covers 14 residues. V gave up 3 bases and J gave up 5 bases, with 13 bases separating them. CDR3 bases: TGCAGCGTTGATCCGACAGGAAGGAATGAAAAACTGTTTTTT. Translating gives CSVDPTGRNEKLFF.

The genes are TRBV27 and TRBJ2-1; weak D call: TRBD2 (7 bases). The V end was cut by 3 bases, the J end by 8 bases, with 17 bases between. Germline V gene data show CDR1 as MNHEY and CDR2 as SMNVEV (reference sequence). The CDR3 consists of 15 residues. The CDR3 nucleotides are TGTGCCAGCAGTTTCGAGGTTAGGGGGAGGGATGAGCAGTTCTTC. This sequence encodes CASSFEVRGRDEQFF.

V usage is TRBV6-1 and J usage is TRBJ1-5, with TRBD1 matching over 8 bases. Per germline, CDR1 MNHNS and CDR2 SASEGT. Trimming took 4 bases from V and 7 from J; bases not matched to a gene: 6. The CDR3 has 14 amino acids. The CDR3 coding sequence is TGTGCCAGCAGTGCCTCAGGGGGCTCGCAGCCCCAGCATTTT. Protein: CASSASGGSQPQHF.

The V gene is TRBV28, the J gene TRBJ2-4, with TRBD1 matching 7 bases. V gave up 4 bases and J gave up 5 bases; unmatched junction bases: 2. The germline V gene has CDR1 MDHEN and CDR2 SYDVKM. The CDR3 contains 13 residues. The CDR3 DNA reads as TGTGCCAGCAGTTACGGGACAGAAAACATTCAGTACTTC. Its translation: CASSYGTENIQYF.

This chain joins TRBV6-4 and TRBJ2-1, with D tentatively TRBD2 (6 bases). Germline loops: CDR1 MRHNA, CDR2 SNTAGT. V shed 2 bases and J shed 2 bases, with 10 bases lying between them. The CDR3 runs to 15 residues. The CDR3 here is CASSDVGGPYNEQFF. The CDR3 DNA reads as TGTGCCAGCAGTGACGTGGGAGGACCCTACAATGAGCAGTTCTTC.

J is TRBJ1-3 and V is TRBV28; 7 nucleotides agree with TRBD1. This CDR3 contains 15 residues. Per the germline V gene, CDR1 is MDHEN and CDR2 is SYDVKM. V lost 5 bases to trimming and J lost 1 base; unmatched junction nucleotides: 5. The CDR3: CASSAPRGSGNTIYF. In DNA form, the CDR3 reads TGTGCCAGCAGTGCACCCAGGGGGTCTGGAAACACCATATATTTT.

The J gene is TRBJ2-1, the V gene TRBV27, with a possible D match to TRBD2 (6 bases). This CDR3 is 14 amino acids long. Germline CDR1 is MNHEY and CDR2 is SMNVEV (reference sequence). V lost 4 bases, J lost 0 bases, and 7 bases lay in between. Written as DNA, the CDR3 is TGTGCCAGCAGTTACGGGAGCTCCTACAATGAGCAGTTCTTC. The encoded protein is CASSYGSSYNEQFF.

The chain recombines TRBV6-4 with TRBJ2-7; weak D call: TRBD2 (6 bases). The V end lost 8 bases, the J end lost 2 bases, and 19 bases lay between the germline ends. Germline V gene lookup returns CDR1 MRHNA and CDR2 SNTAGT. The CDR3 is 15 residues long. The CDR3 DNA is TGTGCCAGCTCCGCGGAGGGAGGTACGCCCTACGAGCAGTACTTC. Encoded protein: CASSAEGGTPYEQYF.

J is TRBJ1-1 and V is TRBV2, with no clear D. The CDR3 extends over 14 amino acids. The V gene lost 6 bases and the J gene lost 1 base, with 12 bases spanning the gap. Per germline, CDR1 SNHLY and CDR2 FYNNEI. The CDR3 bases are TGTGCCAGCAGGCGGGAGACTGCGAACACTGAAGCTTTCTTT. It is translated as CASRRETANTEAFF.

Here the CDR3 reads CASSLQGGSYEQYF. CDR3 nucleotide sequence: TGCGCCAGCAGTCTCCAGGGGGGCTCCTACGAGCAGTACTTC. This chain connects TRBV23-1 to TRBJ2-7, with D perhaps TRBD1 (7 bases). TRBV23-1 is identified as an open reading frame with a role that is uncertain. V lost 4 bases to trimming and J lost 0 bases, with 10 bases between them. CDR3 length: 14 residues.

This rearrangement joins TRBV11-3 to TRBJ2-3; 8 bases align to TRBD1. V gave up 3 bases and J gave up 1 base; unmatched junction bases: 3. Germline V gene data show CDR1 as SGHNT and CDR2 as YENEEA. The CDR3 extends over 15 amino acids. As DNA, the CDR3 is TGTGCCAGCAGCTTCAGGGGGCGAGGCACAGATACGCAGTATTTT. Translation gives CASSFRGRGTDTQYF.

The J gene is TRBJ1-5, the V gene TRBV19, with D perhaps matching TRBD1 (5 bases). The germline gives CDR1 LNHDA, CDR2 SQIVND (reference sequence). The CDR3 length is 15 residues. Trimming pared 7 bases from V and 2 bases from J, leaving 15 bases between. The CDR3 loop reads CASIRGGAGNQPQHF. CDR3 coding DNA: TGTGCCAGTATCCGTGGAGGGGCTGGCAATCAGCCCCAGCATTTT.

V and J are TRBV10-2 and TRBJ2-5; 7 bases are shared with TRBD2. Germline-derived CDR1 and CDR2 are WSHSY and SAAADI. The CDR3 consists of 15 residues. V shed 6 bases and J 0 bases; nucleotides not matched to a gene: 7. In nucleotides, the CDR3 is TGCGCCAGCAGAGGGCGGGAGATGTACCAAGAGACCCAGTACTTC. It yields the protein CASRGREMYQETQYF.

This rearrangement joins TRBV7-3 to TRBJ1-2; 7 nucleotides agree with TRBD1. Looked up from germline, CDR1 is SGHTA and CDR2 is FQGTGA. CDR3 length: 16 amino acids. V lost 4 bases and J lost 4; bases outside the gene matches: 12. This CDR3 reads CASSSAPAGGVYGYTF. The CDR3 DNA is TGTGCCAGCAGCTCCGCCCCGGCAGGGGGAGTCTATGGCTACACCTTC.

The genes are TRBV5-1 and TRBJ1-1, with D maybe TRBD1 (5 bases). Per the germline V gene, CDR1 is SGHRS and CDR2 is YFSETQ. The V end lost 0 bases, the J end lost 1 base, and 7 bases lay between the germline ends. The CDR3 loop spans 14 amino acids. CDR3 nucleotide sequence: TGCGCCAGCAGCTTGGCAGGACAGAACACTGAAGCTTTCTTT. Protein: CASSLAGQNTEAFF.

The chain is built from TRBV5-4 and TRBJ2-5; 8 bases match TRBD1. CDR1 is SGHNT, CDR2 YYREEE, per germline (reference sequence). There are 15 residues in the CDR3. The J segment lost 1 base and the V segment lost 2 bases, leaving 4 bases of the junction unmatched. The CDR3 DNA is TGTGCCAGCAGCTTATCTGACAGGGGCCAAGAGACCCAGTACTTC. Translated: CASSLSDRGQETQYF. Looking up the rest from reference TRBV5-4 and TRBJ2-5 gives the full variable domain: ETGVTQSPTHLIKTRGQQVTLRCSSQSGHNTVSWYQQALGQGPQFIFQYYREEENGRGNFPPRFSGLQFPNYSSELNVNALELDDSALYLCASSLSDRGQETQYFGPGTRLLVL.

V and J are TRBV11-1 and TRBJ2-6; the match to TRBD1 covers 8 bases. Germline CDR1 is SGHAT and CDR2 is FQDESV (reference sequence). Trimming at V came to 3 bases and at J to 4 bases, leaving 11 bases not matched to a gene. This CDR3 spans 18 amino acids. This chain's CDR3 is CASSLYGQGVGGANVLTF. CDR3 bases: TGTGCCAGCAGCTTGTATGGACAGGGAGTTGGGGGGGCCAACGTCCTGACTTTC.